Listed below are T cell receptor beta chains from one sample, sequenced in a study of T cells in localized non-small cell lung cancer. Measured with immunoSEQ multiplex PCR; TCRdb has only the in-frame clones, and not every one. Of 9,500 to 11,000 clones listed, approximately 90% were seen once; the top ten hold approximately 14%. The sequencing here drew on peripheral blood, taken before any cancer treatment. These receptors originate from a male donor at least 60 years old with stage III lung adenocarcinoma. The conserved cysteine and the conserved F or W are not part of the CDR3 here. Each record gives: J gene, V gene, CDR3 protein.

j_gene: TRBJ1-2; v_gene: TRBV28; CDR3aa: ASSLPNRGPGYT
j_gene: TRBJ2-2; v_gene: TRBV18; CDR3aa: ASSPGLAGGPDTGELF
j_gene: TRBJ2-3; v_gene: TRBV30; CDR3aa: AWWAGQGPDTQY
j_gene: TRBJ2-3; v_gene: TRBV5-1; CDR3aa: ASNSRGRDTQY
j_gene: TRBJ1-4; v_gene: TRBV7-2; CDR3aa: ASSLGQGNEKLF
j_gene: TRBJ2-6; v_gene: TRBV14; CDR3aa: ASSLGGANVLT
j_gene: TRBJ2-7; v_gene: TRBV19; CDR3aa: ASAEQGTYEQY
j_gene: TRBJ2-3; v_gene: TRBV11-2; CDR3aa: ASSSRSSALTDTQY
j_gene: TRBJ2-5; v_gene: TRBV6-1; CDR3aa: ASSEAGAAGETQY
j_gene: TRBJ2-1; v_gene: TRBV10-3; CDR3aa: AISEPSSGSMNEQF
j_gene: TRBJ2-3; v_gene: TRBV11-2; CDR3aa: ASSLDRIDTQY
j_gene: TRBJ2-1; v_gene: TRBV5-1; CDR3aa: ASSLEGNEQF
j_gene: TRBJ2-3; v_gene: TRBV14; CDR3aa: ASSPGVDPQY
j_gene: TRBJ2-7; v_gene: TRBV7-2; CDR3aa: ASSLGGVSSYEQY
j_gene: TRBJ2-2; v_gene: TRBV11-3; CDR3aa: ASSLVRGTGELF
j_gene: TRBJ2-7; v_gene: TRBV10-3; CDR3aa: AISGGNISGEQY
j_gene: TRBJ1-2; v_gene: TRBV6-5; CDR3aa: ASSYDNYGYT
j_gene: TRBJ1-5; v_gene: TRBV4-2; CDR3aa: ASSQEGEDQPQH
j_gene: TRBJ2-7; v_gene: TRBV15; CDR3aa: ATSTGLAVYEQY
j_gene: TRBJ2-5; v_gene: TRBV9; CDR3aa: ASSGSGSRETQY
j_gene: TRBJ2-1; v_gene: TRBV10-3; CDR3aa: AISESASGYNEQF
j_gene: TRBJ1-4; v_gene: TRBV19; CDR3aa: ASSIRGRSEKLF
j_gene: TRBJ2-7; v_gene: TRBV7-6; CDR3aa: ASSLRGQDDPYEQY
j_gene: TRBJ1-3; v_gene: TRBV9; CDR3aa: ASSVALTGNTIY
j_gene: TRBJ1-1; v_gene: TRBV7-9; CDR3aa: ASSLRGLEAF
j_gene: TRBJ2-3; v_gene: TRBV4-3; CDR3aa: ASSQEGDTQY
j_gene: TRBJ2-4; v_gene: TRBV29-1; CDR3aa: SVEDGAKNIQY
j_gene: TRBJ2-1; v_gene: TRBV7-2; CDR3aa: ASSLTSLNEQF
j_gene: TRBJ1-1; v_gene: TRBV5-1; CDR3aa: ASSLAVGTGGTF
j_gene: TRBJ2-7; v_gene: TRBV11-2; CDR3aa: ASSLGGTVFYEQY
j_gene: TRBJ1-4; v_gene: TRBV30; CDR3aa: AWSVQGTEKLF
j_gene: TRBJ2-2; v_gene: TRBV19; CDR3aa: ASSMLAESTGELF
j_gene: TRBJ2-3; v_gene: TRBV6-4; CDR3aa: ASSEGTGSTDTQY
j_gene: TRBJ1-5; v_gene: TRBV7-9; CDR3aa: ASSEDRSNQPQH
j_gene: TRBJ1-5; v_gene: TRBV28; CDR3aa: ASTPSGGIRQPQH
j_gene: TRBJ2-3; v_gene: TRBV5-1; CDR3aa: ASSLAQLDTQY
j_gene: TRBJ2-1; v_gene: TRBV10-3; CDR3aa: ASLAGEGNEQF
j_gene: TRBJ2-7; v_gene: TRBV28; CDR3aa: ASSLLYEQY
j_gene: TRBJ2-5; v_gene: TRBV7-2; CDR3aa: ASSSTTGMQTQY
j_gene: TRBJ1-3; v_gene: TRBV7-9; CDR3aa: ASSLGGTTGNTIY
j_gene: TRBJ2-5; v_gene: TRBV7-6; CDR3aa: ASTPLRSSRY
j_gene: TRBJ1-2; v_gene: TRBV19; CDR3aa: ASSLSGLPGYT
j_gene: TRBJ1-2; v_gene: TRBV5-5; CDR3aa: ASSWGQEGALGGYT
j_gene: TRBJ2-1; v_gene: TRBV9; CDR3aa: ASSVGLAGGREQF
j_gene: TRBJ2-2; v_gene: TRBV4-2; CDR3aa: ASSQVYGRYTNTGELF
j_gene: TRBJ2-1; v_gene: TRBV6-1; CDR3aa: AILLVTEQF
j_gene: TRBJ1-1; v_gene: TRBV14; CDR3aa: ASSQSGLGPNTEAF
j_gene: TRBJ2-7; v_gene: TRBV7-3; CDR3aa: ASSLTPLGEQY
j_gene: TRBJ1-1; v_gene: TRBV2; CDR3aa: ASSEGGGTEAF
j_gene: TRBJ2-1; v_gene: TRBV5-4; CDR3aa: ASSTKIGTVGNDNEQF